This T cell receptor (beta chain) was sequenced during a study of T cells in Graves' hyperthyroidism and ophthalmopathy. Study-wide points: Within blood appeared most thyroid clonotypes that had expanded above 0.001.

Using RNA transcripts as the source, TCR beta CDR3 regions were amplified. Researchers ran a first-round RT-PCR on the TCR CDR3 using the HTBI primer set. TCRdb used MiXCR to reprocess the multiplex PCR reads, holding one entry per CDR3 protein. The sample has about 840,000 distinct CDR3 sequences, more than 30% seen once; the top ten hold roughly 8.3%. This CDR3 is 14 amino acids long. Germline CDR1 and CDR2: SGHRS and YFSETQ. As to this clonotype: What it binds is unknown. Its ends do not fully match the called genes, so a read error is possible.

The study excluded patients with uncontrolled infection, other autoimmune disease, pregnancy or lactation. V and J are TRBV5-1 and TRBJ1-2; 8 positions agree with TRBD1. This receptor was obtained from a man in his late teens or twenties with Graves' hyperthyroidism. The sequenced sample was blood. The CDR3 region has the DNA TGCGCCGGCAGCCTCGGACAGGGCGACTATGGCTACACCTTC. Translating it yields CAGSLGQGDYGYTF.